This T cell receptor (beta chain) was sequenced in a study of T cell changes during pregnancy in multiple sclerosis. Libraries were prepared by immunoSEQ multiplex PCR; TCRdb keeps only in-frame clonotypes and omits some of them. The sample holds 100,000 or so clones, just over 90% seen once. Germline CDR1 is MGHRA and CDR2 is YSYEKL. There are 15 residues in the CDR3. Trimming shortened V by 2 bases and J by 0 bases, and 8 bases separated the two germline ends. Sample: peripheral blood, taken in the second trimester of pregnancy. The receptor's source is a female donor with multiple sclerosis, enrolled in a pregnancy study. This sequence joins TRBV4-1 and TRBJ1-3; TRBD1 is a possible D gene (5 bases). DNA for the CDR3: TGCGCCAGCAGCCAAATCGGGGGCTCTGGAAACACCATATATTTT. Its translation is CASSQIGGSGNTIYF.